This TCR beta chain was recorded in a study of neoadjuvant anti-PD-1 for oral cavity cancer. Findings of the study overall: TCR analyses covered only a few patients per response group.

Comments on this clone: Its target is unknown.

The method was immunoSEQ multiplex PCR; TCRdb's version includes in-frame clones alone and lacks a portion of them. The data hold roughly 12,000 clones, with roughly 60% observed a single time. The CDR3 runs to 16 residues. Germline V gene sequence: CDR1 SGDLS, CDR2 YYNGEE. Trimming removed 3 bases from V and 3 bases from J; junction bases left unmatched: 9. The chain is built from TRBV9 and TRBJ2-7, with 10 bases fitting TRBD1. Sequenced here: tumor tissue, sampled before nivolumab (anti-PD-1) treatment. The receptor comes from a person aged 35-79 years with oral cavity squamous cell carcinoma. As DNA, the CDR3 is TGTGCCAGCAGCGCCGCCGGGACAGGGGAAAACTACGAGCAGTACTTC. Its protein is CASSAAGTGENYEQYF. The complete variable domain, with remaining parts taken from reference TRBV9 and TRBJ2-7, reads DSGVTQTPKHLITATGQRVTLRCSPRSGDLSVYWYQQSLDQGLQFLIQYYNGEERAKGNILERFSAQQFPDLHSELNLSSLELGDSALYFCASSAAGTGENYEQYFGPGTRLTVT.